These T cell receptor beta chains were read from a single sample in a study of OX40 agonist ivuxolimab in advanced cancers. Sequencing used immunoSEQ multiplex PCR; TCRdb keeps in-frame clones, though not all of them. This sample has some 80,000 clones, with roughly 81% found just once. The specimen comprised CD4+ or CD8+ T cells sorted from blood, sampled in a trial of the OX40 agonist ivuxolimab. The receptors were sampled from an adult with an advanced solid tumor such as melanoma, head and neck, liver or kidney cancer. Both conserved end residues are part of each CDR3. The D gene is left open where the match is weak. The size field is filled for only some rows; it gives once, few, many or a size class.

CDR3nt	CDR3aa	j_gene	abundance	v_gene	d_gene
TGTGCCAGCAGCGTAGGAGTCTGGGGGTACAATGAGCAGTTCTTC	CASSVGVWGYNEQFF	TRBJ2-1	.	TRBV9	.
TGTGCCAGCAGCTTAGCGATCGGGGGGTTCTCACCCCTCCACTTT	CASSLAIGGFSPLHF	TRBJ1-6	.	TRBV7-8	.
TGCAGCGTCACAGAGAACACTGAAGCTTTCTTT	CSVTENTEAFF	TRBJ1-1	.	TRBV29-1	.
TGTGCCAGTAGTATAAAGGGCACCGGGGAGCTGTTTTTT	CASSIKGTGELFF	TRBJ2-2	.	TRBV19	.
TGTGCCAGCTCACCAGGGGATGTTGAAGCTTTCTTT	CASSPGDVEAFF	TRBJ1-1	.	TRBV18	.
TGTGCCAGCAGTTTAAACAGGGCGAACACTGAAGCTTTCTTT	CASSLNRANTEAFF	TRBJ1-1	.	TRBV27	.
TGTGCCAGCAGCTTAAGAGGGAAGGACACTGAAGCTTTCTTT	CASSLRGKDTEAFF	TRBJ1-1	.	TRBV7-9	.
TGTGCCTGGAGTGGCGGGTACACTGAAGCTTTCTTT	CAWSGGYTEAFF	TRBJ1-1	.	TRBV30	.
TGTGCCAGCAGCTTACAGAGGGGCTCCTATGGCTACACCTTC	CASSLQRGSYGYTF	TRBJ1-2	.	TRBV7-9	.
TGCGCCAGCAGCCGTCGAGGGGATATGGAGACCCAGTACTTC	CASSRRGDMETQYF	TRBJ2-5	.	TRBV5-1	.
TGCGCCAGCAGCCAAGACCTAGAAGACTCCTACAATGAGCAGTTCTTC	CASSQDLEDSYNEQFF	TRBJ2-1	.	TRBV4-1	.
TGTGCCTGGAGTGATGGTCTAGGTTCCTACGAGCAGTACTTC	CAWSDGLGSYEQYF	TRBJ2-7	.	TRBV30	.
TGTGCCTGGAGTGCCGGTGCCGGTCGTATGGCCCAGTACTTC	CAWSAGAGRMAQYF	TRBJ2-5	.	TRBV30	.
TGTGCCAGCAGTTACGACTTTCTAAATCCCAATGAAAAACTGTTTTTT	CASSYDFLNPNEKLFF	TRBJ1-4	.	TRBV6-6	.
TGTGCCAGCAGCTCGAGGGAGGAACAAGAGACCCAGTACTTC	CASSSREEQETQYF	TRBJ2-5	once	TRBV5-8	.
TGTGCCAGCAGCTCGGGCCCGGGTGGGGAGCAGTTCTTC	CASSSGPGGEQFF	TRBJ2-1	.	TRBV5-4	.